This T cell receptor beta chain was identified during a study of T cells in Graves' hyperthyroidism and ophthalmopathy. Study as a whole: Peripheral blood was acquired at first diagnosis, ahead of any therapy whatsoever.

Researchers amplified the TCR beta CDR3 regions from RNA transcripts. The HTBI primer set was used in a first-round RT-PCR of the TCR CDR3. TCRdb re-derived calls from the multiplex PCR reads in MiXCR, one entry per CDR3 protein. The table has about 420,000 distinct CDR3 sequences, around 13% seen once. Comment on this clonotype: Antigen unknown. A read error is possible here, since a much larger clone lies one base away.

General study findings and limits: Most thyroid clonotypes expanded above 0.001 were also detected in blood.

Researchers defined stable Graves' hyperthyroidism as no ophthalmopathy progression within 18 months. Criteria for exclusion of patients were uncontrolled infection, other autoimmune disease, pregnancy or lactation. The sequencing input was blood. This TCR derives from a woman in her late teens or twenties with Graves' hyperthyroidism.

CDR3: CASSQGRQNTEAFF. The CDR3 DNA reads TGTGCCAGCAGCCAAGGACGTCAGAACACTGAAGCTTTCTTT. The rearrangement joins TRBV3-1 to TRBJ1-1; D is ambiguous. From germline, CDR1 is LGHDT and CDR2 YNNKEL (reference sequence). V lost 1 base to trimming and J lost 1 base, with 7 bases between them. The CDR3 contains 14 residues.